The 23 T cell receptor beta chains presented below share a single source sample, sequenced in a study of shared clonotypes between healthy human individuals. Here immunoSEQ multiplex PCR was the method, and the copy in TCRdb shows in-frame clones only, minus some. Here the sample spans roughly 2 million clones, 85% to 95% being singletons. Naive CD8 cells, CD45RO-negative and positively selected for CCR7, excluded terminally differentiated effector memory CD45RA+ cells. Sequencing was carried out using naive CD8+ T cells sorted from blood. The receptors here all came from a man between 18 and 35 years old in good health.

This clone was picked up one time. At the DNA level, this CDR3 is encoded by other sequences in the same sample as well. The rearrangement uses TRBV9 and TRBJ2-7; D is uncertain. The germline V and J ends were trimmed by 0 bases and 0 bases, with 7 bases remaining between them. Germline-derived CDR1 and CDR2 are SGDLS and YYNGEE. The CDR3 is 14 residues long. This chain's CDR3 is CASSVGGFSYEQYF. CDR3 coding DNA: TGTGCCAGCAGCGTAGGGGGATTCTCCTACGAGCAGTACTTC.

The CDR3 is CSVETGTSNEQFF. The CDR3 DNA sequence: TGCAGCGTTGAAACCGGGACTTCCAATGAGCAGTTCTTC. The chain is built from TRBV29-1 and TRBJ2-1; a possible D gene is TRBD2 (6 bases). The CDR3 consists of 13 residues. Germline assignment: CDR1 SQVTM and CDR2 ANQGSEA. The V gene lost 2 bases and the J gene lost 6 bases, with 11 bases spanning the gap.

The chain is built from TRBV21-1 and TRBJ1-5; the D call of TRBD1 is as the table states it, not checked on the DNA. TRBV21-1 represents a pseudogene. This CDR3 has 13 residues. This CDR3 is CASRTGINQPQHF. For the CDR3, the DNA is TGTGCCAGCAGGACAGGGATCAATCAGCCCCAGCATTTT.

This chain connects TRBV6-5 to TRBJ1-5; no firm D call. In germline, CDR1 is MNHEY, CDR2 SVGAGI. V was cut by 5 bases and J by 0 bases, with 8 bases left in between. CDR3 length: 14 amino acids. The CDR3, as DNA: TGTGCCAGCAGTCCCTTTTATAGCAATCAGCCCCAGCATTTT. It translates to CASSPFYSNQPQHF.

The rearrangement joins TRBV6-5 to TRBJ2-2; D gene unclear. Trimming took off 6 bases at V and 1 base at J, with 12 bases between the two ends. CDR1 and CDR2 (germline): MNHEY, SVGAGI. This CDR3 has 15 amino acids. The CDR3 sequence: CASSRTFENTGELFF. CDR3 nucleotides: TGTGCCAGCAGCAGAACCTTCGAGAACACCGGGGAGCTGTTTTTT.

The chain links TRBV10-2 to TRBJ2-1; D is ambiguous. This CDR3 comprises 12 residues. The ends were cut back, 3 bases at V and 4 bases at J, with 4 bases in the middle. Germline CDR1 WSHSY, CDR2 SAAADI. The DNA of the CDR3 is TGCGCCAGCAGTGACGGTTACAATGAGCAGTTCTTC. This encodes CASSDGYNEQFF.

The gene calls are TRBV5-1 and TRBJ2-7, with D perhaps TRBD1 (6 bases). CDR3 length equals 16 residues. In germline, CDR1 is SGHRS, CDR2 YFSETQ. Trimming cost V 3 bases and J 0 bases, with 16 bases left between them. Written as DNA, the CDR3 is TGCGCCAGCAGCTGGGATAATCGGGACACCTCCTACGAGCAGTACTTC. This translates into CASSWDNRDTSYEQYF. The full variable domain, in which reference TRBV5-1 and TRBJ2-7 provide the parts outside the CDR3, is KAGVTQTPRYLIKTRGQQVTLSCSPISGHRSVSWYQQTPGQGLQFLFEYFSETQRNKGNFPGRFSGRQFSNSRSEMNVSTLELGDSALYLCASSWDNRDTSYEQYFGPGTRLTVT.

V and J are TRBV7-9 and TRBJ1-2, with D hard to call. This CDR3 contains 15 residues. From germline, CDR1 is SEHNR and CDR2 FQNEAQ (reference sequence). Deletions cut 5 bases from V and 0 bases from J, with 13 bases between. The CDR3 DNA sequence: TGTGCCAGCAGCGGGCCCCGACAAACTAACTATGGCTACACCTTC. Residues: CASSGPRQTNYGYTF.

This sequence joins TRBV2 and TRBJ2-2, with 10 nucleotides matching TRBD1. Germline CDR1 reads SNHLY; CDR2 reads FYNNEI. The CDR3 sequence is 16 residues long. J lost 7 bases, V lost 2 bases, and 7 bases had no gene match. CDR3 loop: CASSEPPGQGSGELFF. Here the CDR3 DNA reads TGTGCCAGCAGTGAACCTCCGGGACAGGGGAGCGGGGAGCTGTTTTTT.

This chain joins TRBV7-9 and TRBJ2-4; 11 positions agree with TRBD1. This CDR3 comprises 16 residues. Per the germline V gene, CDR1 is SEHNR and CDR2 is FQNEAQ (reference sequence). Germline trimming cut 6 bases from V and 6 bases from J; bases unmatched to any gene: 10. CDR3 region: CASSPPGQGDLNIQYF. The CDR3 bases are TGTGCCAGCAGTCCCCCGGGACAGGGGGATTTAAACATTCAGTACTTC.

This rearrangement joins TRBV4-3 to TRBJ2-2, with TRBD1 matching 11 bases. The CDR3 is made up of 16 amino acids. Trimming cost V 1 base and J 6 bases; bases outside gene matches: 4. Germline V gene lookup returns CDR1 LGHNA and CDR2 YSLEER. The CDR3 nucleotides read TGCGCCAGCAGCCAAGGGACAGGGGGCCTTGCCGGGGAGCTGTTTTTT. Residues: CASSQGTGGLAGELFF.

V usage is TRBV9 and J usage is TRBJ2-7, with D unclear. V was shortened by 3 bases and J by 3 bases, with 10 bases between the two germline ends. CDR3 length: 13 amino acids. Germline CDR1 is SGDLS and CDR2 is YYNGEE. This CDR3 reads CASSAHLDYEQYF. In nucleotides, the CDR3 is TGTGCCAGCAGCGCCCACCTGGACTACGAGCAGTACTTC.

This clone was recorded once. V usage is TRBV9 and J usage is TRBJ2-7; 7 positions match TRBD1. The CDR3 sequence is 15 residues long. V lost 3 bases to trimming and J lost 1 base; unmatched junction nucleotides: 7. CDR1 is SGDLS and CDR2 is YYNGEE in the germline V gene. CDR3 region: CASSAQTGISYEQYF. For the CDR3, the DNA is TGTGCCAGCAGCGCCCAGACAGGGATTTCCTACGAGCAGTACTTC. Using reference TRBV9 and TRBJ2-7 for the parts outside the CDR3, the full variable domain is DSGVTQTPKHLITATGQRVTLRCSPRSGDLSVYWYQQSLDQGLQFLIQYYNGEERAKGNILERFSAQQFPDLHSELNLSSLELGDSALYFCASSAQTGISYEQYFGPGTRLTVT.

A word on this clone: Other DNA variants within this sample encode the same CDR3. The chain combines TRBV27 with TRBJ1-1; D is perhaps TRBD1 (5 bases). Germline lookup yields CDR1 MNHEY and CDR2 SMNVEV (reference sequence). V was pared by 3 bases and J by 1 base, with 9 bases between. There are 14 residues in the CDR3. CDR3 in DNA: TGTGCCAGCAGTTTTTCCGGGGGGAACACTGAAGCTTTCTTT. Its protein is CASSFSGGNTEAFF.

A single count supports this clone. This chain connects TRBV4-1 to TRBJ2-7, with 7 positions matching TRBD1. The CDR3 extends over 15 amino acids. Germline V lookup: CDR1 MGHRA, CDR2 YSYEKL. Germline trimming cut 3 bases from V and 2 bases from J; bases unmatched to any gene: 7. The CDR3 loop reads CASSQNPGTAYEQYF. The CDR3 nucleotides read TGCGCCAGCAGCCAGAATCCCGGGACAGCCTACGAGCAGTACTTC.

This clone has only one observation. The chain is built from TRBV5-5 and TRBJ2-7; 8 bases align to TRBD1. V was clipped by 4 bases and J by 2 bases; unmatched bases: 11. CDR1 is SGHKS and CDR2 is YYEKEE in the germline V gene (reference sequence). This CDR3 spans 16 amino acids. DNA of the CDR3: TGTGCCAGCAGCGAGACTGACAGGGGCAGCACCTACGAGCAGTACTTC. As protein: CASSETDRGSTYEQYF.

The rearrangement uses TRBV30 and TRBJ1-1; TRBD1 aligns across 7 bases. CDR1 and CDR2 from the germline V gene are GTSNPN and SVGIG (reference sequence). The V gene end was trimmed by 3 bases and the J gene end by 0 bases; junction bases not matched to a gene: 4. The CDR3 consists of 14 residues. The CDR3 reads CAWRTGNLNTEAFF. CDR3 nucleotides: TGTGCCTGGAGGACAGGGAATTTGAACACTGAAGCTTTCTTT.

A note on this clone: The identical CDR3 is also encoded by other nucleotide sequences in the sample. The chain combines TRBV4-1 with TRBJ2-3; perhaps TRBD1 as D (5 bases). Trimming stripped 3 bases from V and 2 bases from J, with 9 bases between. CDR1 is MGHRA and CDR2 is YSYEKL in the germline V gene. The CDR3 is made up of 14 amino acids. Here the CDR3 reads CASSQGLITDTQYF. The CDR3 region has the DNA TGCGCCAGCAGCCAGGGGCTGATCACAGATACGCAGTATTTT.

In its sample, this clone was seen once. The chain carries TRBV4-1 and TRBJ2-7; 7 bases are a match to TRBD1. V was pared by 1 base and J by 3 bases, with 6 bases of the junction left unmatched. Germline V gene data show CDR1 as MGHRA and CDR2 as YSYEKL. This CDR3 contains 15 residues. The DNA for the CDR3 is TGCGCCAGCAGCCAAGTTTTGGGACAGCTCTACGAGCAGTACTTC. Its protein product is CASSQVLGQLYEQYF.

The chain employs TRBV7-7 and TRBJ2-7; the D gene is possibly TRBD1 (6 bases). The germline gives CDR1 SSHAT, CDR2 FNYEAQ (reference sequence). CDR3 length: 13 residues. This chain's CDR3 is CARQGPSTGEQYF. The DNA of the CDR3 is TGTGCTAGGCAGGGGCCCTCTACGGGTGAGCAGTACTTC.

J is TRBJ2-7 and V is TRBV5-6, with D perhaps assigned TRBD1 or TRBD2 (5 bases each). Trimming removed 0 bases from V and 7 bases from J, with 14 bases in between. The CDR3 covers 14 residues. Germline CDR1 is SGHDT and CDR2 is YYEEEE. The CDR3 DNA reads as TGTGCCAGCAGCTTGGTCACGGGGCCAGCTGAGCAGTACTTC. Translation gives CASSLVTGPAEQYF. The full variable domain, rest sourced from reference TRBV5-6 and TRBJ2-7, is DAGVTQSPTHLIKTRGQQVTLRCSPKSGHDTVSWYQQALGQGPQFIFQYYEEEERQRGNFPDRFSGHQFPNYSSELNVNALLLGDSALYLCASSLVTGPAEQYFGPGTRLTVT.

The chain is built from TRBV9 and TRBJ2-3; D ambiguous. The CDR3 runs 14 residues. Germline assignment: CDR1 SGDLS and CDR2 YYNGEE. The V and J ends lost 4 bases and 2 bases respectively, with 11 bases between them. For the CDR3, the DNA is TGTGCCAGCAGCCCCCTAAGGGCCACAGATACGCAGTATTTT. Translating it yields CASSPLRATDTQYF.

CDR3 sequence reads: CASSPTTVVSYEQYF. The CDR3 coding sequence is TGTGCCAGCAGTCCTACTACAGTGGTGTCCTACGAGCAGTACTTC. The chain has TRBV6-1 and TRBJ2-7, with D uncertain. The CDR3 runs 15 residues. V lost 5 bases to trimming and J lost 1 base, with 15 bases between them. Per the germline V gene, CDR1 is MNHNS and CDR2 is SASEGT.